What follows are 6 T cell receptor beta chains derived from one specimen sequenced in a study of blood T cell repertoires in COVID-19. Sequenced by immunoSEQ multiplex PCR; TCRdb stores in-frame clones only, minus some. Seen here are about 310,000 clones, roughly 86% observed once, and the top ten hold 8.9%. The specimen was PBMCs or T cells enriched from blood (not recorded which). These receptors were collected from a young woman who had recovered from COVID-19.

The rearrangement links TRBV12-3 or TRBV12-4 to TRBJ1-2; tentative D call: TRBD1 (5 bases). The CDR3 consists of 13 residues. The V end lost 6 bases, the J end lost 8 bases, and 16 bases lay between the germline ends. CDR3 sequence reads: CASSQRQNAGYTF. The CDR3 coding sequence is TGTGCCAGCAGCCAACGACAGAACGCCGGCTACACCTTC.

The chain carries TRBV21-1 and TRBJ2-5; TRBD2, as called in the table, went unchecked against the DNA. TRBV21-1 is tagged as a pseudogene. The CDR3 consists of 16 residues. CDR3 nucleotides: TGTGCCACCGATCCGCTAGCAGAGGGCCGGCGAGAGACCCAGTACTTC. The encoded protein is CATDPLAEGRRETQYF.

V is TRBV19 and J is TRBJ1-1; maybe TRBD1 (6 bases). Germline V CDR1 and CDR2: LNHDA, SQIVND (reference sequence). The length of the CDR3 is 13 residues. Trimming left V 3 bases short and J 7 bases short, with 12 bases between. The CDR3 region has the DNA TGTGCCAGTAGTATCAACAGGGTGAATGAAGCTTTCTTT. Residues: CASSINRVNEAFF.

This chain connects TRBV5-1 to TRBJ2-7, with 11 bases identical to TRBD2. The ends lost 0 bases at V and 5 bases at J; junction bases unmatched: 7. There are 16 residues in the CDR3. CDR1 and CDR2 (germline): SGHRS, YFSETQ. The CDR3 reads CASSLVIAGGTNEQYF. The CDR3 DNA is TGCGCCAGCAGCTTGGTAATAGCGGGGGGGACAAACGAGCAGTACTTC.

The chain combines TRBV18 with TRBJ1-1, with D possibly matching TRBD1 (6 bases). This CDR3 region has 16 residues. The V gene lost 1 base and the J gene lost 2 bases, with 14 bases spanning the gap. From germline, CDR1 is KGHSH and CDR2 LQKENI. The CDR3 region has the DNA TGTGCCAGCTCACCACTTGACTTGGGGGCAAACACTGAAGCTTTCTTT. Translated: CASSPLDLGANTEAFF.

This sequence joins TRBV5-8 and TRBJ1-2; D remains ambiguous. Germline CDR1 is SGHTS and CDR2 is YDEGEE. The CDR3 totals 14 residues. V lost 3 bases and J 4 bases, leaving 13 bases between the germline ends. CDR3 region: CASSSGPSGYGYTF. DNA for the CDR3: TGTGCCAGCAGCTCGGGTCCCTCTGGCTATGGCTACACCTTC.